Listed below are T cell receptor beta chains from one sample, sequenced in a study of PD-L1 blockade in urothelial cancer. TCRdb's copy holds only in-frame clones and misses some; the assay was immunoSEQ multiplex PCR. The sample includes about 88,000 clones, 90% to 95% of them seen just once. Sequenced here: PBMCs, sampled around atezolizumab (anti-PD-L1) treatment. These receptors were obtained from a man in his sixties with urothelial cancer. CDR3s leave out the opening cysteine and the closing phenylalanine or tryptophan. The order of the fields is V gene, clone size, J gene, CDR3 protein. Some rows mark clone size as missing; the rest say once, few, many or name a class of expanded clone.

v_gene: TRBV6-5; abundance: few; j_gene: TRBJ2-7; CDR3aa: ASSSTGGGYGEQY
v_gene: TRBV6-4; abundance: once; j_gene: TRBJ2-7; CDR3aa: ASSDSQTTEQY
v_gene: TRBV6-1; abundance: -; j_gene: TRBJ2-3; CDR3aa: ASSDPSGASTDTQY
v_gene: TRBV6-1; abundance: -; j_gene: TRBJ2-3; CDR3aa: ASSEWRSTDTQY
v_gene: TRBV6-1; abundance: -; j_gene: TRBJ2-7; CDR3aa: ASSAGQGASYEQY
v_gene: TRBV7-2; abundance: -; j_gene: TRBJ1-5; CDR3aa: ASSLNRGQPQH
v_gene: TRBV5-6; abundance: -; j_gene: TRBJ2-7; CDR3aa: ASSSLVRGAGEQY
v_gene: TRBV25-1; abundance: -; j_gene: TRBJ2-5; CDR3aa: ASSAYQETQY
v_gene: TRBV7-2; abundance: -; j_gene: TRBJ2-1; CDR3aa: ASSPWSGTHNEQF
v_gene: TRBV19; abundance: -; j_gene: TRBJ1-4; CDR3aa: ASSTRGATNEKLF
v_gene: TRBV28; abundance: -; j_gene: TRBJ1-5; CDR3aa: ASIPTRGKPQH
v_gene: TRBV19; abundance: -; j_gene: TRBJ1-4; CDR3aa: ASSYGVATNEKLF
v_gene: TRBV5-6; abundance: once; j_gene: TRBJ2-5; CDR3aa: ASSGRLSAQETQY
v_gene: TRBV5-3; abundance: once; j_gene: TRBJ2-6; CDR3aa: ARSWPGQGTGANVLT
v_gene: TRBV6-4; abundance: few; j_gene: TRBJ2-1; CDR3aa: ASSEDGGGGHNEQF
v_gene: TRBV6-5; abundance: -; j_gene: TRBJ2-7; CDR3aa: ASSYATGGYYEQY
v_gene: TRBV15; abundance: -; j_gene: TRBJ2-1; CDR3aa: ATSRDLGSVGDNEQF
v_gene: TRBV9; abundance: -; j_gene: TRBJ1-1; CDR3aa: ASSVGGRGLTEAF
v_gene: TRBV2; abundance: few; j_gene: TRBJ1-1; CDR3aa: ASSFQMNTEAF
v_gene: TRBV15; abundance: -; j_gene: TRBJ1-1; CDR3aa: ATSREGQGISEAF
v_gene: TRBV5-5; abundance: once; j_gene: TRBJ2-7; CDR3aa: ASSLLEGNEQY
v_gene: TRBV28; abundance: -; j_gene: TRBJ2-1; CDR3aa: ASRNSPPTGWPLAGSDNEQF
v_gene: TRBV19; abundance: -; j_gene: TRBJ1-1; CDR3aa: ASIQGAPNTEAF
v_gene: TRBV19; abundance: few; j_gene: TRBJ1-5; CDR3aa: ASSISVNQPQH
v_gene: TRBV7-6; abundance: -; j_gene: TRBJ2-7; CDR3aa: ASSLVYTGVGNEQY
v_gene: TRBV30; abundance: -; j_gene: TRBJ2-3; CDR3aa: ACLRGLLDTQY
v_gene: TRBV7-2; abundance: -; j_gene: TRBJ1-5; CDR3aa: ASSSGTPNQPQH
v_gene: TRBV5-6; abundance: -; j_gene: TRBJ2-3; CDR3aa: ASGPPRADTQY
v_gene: TRBV7-6; abundance: -; j_gene: TRBJ2-7; CDR3aa: ASSLDRGGAEQY
v_gene: TRBV5-4; abundance: -; j_gene: TRBJ2-7; CDR3aa: ASSLKTGFSHEQY
v_gene: TRBV27; abundance: -; j_gene: TRBJ2-3; CDR3aa: ASSLLGQGAHTQY
v_gene: TRBV5-1; abundance: -; j_gene: TRBJ1-1; CDR3aa: ASSPGGTEAF
v_gene: TRBV15; abundance: once; j_gene: TRBJ1-2; CDR3aa: ATSRDTASYGYT
v_gene: TRBV6-5; abundance: -; j_gene: TRBJ1-1; CDR3aa: ASSYTYRGRNTEAF
v_gene: TRBV4-2; abundance: -; j_gene: TRBJ2-1; CDR3aa: ASSQDRREGYNEQF
v_gene: TRBV4-1; abundance: many; j_gene: TRBJ2-7; CDR3aa: ASSHRDNSYEQY
v_gene: TRBV5-6; abundance: once; j_gene: TRBJ1-5; CDR3aa: ASSSGTLINQPQH
v_gene: TRBV4-3; abundance: -; j_gene: TRBJ1-2; CDR3aa: ASSQGLGTGEGYT
v_gene: TRBV27; abundance: -; j_gene: TRBJ2-6; CDR3aa: ASSLYRGSGANVLT
v_gene: TRBV18; abundance: -; j_gene: TRBJ1-5; CDR3aa: ASSPQASQPQH
v_gene: TRBV4-2; abundance: -; j_gene: TRBJ1-1; CDR3aa: ASSQWRDGKTEAF
v_gene: TRBV10-2; abundance: -; j_gene: TRBJ1-1; CDR3aa: ASSESAGVGNTEAF
v_gene: TRBV28; abundance: -; j_gene: TRBJ1-2; CDR3aa: ASSLAGANYGYT
v_gene: TRBV5-1; abundance: -; j_gene: TRBJ2-1; CDR3aa: ASSLRTGDEQF